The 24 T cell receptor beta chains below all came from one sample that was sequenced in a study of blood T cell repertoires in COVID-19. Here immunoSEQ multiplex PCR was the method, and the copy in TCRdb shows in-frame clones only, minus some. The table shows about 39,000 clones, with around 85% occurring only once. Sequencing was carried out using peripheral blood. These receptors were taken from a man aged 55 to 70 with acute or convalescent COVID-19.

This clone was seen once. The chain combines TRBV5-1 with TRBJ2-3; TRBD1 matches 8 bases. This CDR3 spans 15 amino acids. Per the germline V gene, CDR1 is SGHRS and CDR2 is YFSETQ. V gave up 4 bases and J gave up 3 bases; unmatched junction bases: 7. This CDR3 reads CASSTGTGQTDTQYF. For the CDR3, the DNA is TGCGCCAGCAGCACCGGGACAGGCCAAACAGATACGCAGTATTTT.

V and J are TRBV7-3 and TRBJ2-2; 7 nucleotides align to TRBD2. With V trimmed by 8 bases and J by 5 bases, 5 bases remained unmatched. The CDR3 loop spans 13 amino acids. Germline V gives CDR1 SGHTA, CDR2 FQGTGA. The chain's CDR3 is CASGRGSTGELFF. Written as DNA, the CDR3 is TGTGCCAGCGGGAGGGGAAGTACCGGGGAGCTGTTTTTT.

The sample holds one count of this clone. The CDR3 region has the DNA TGTGCCAGTAGTATATGGGCTAGCGGGATGAATGAGCAGTTCTTC. Its protein is CASSIWASGMNEQFF. This sequence joins TRBV19 and TRBJ2-1; 9 bases are shared with TRBD2. Losses at the gene ends were 2 bases for V and 7 bases for J; bases not matched to a gene: 6. Germline V gene data show CDR1 as LNHDA and CDR2 as SQIVND (reference sequence). This CDR3 has 15 residues.

CDR3 residues: CASSQRDGETQYF. The CDR3, as DNA: TGTGCCAGCAGCCAACGGGATGGAGAGACCCAGTACTTC. This chain joins TRBV3-1 (or the pseudogene TRBV3-2) and TRBJ2-5, with D possibly matching TRBD2 (5 bases). V lost 2 bases and J lost 4, with 8 bases in between. Germline loops: CDR1 LGHDT, CDR2 YNNKEL (reference sequence). The CDR3 spans 13 residues.

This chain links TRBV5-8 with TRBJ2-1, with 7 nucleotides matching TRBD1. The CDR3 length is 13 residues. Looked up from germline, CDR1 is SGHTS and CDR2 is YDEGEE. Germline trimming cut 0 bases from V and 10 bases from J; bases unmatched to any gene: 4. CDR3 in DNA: TGTGCCAGCAGCTTGGGCAGGGGGTTGGAGCAGTTCTTC. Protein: CASSLGRGLEQFF.

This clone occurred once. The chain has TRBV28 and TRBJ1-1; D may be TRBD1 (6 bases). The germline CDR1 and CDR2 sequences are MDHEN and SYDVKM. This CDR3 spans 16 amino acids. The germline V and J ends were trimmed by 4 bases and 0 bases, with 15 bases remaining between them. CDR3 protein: CASSSSGAIMNTEAFF. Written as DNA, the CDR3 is TGTGCCAGCAGTTCCTCAGGGGCGATTATGAACACTGAAGCTTTCTTT.

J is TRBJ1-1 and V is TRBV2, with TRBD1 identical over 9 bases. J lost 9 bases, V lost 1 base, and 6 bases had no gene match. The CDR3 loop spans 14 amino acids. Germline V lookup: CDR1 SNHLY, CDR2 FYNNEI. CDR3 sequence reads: CASSEEWTGAKAFF. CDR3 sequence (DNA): TGTGCCAGCAGTGAAGAGTGGACAGGGGCAAAAGCTTTCTTT. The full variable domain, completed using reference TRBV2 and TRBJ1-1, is EPEVTQTPSHQVTQMGQEVILRCVPISNHLYFYWYRQILGQKVEFLVSFYNNEISEKSEIFDDQFSVERPDGSNFTLKIRSTKLEDSAMYFCASSEEWTGAKAFFGQGTRLTVV.

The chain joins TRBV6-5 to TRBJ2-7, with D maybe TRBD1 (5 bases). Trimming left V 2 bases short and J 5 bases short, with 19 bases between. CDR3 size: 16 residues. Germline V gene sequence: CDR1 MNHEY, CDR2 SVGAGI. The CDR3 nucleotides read TGTGCCAGCAGTTACGACGGTGTCCAGGGCACCCACGAGCAGTACTTC. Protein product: CASSYDGVQGTHEQYF.

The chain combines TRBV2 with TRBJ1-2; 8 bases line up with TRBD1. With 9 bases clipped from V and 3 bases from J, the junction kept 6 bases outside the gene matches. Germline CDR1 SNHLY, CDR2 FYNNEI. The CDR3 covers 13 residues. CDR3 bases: TGTGCCAGACGGACAGGGAAGGACTATGGCTACACCTTC. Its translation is CARRTGKDYGYTF. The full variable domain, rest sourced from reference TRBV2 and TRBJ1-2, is EPEVTQTPSHQVTQMGQEVILRCVPISNHLYFYWYRQILGQKVEFLVSFYNNEISEKSEIFDDQFSVERPDGSNFTLKIRSTKLEDSAMYFCARRTGKDYGYTFGSGTRLTVV.

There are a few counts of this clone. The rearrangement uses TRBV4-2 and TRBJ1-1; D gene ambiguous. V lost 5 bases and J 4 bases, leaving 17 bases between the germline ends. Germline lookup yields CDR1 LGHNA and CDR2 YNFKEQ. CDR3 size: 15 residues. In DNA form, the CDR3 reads TGTGCCAGCAGCACCCATCTGGGTGAGGGCACTGAAGCTTTCTTT. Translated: CASSTHLGEGTEAFF.

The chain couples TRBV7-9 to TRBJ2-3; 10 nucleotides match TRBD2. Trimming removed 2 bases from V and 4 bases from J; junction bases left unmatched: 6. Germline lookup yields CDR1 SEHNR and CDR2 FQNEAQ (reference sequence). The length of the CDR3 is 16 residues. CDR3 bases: TGTGCCAGCAGCTTATGGCTAGCGGGAGTGGCAGATACGCAGTATTTT. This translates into CASSLWLAGVADTQYF.

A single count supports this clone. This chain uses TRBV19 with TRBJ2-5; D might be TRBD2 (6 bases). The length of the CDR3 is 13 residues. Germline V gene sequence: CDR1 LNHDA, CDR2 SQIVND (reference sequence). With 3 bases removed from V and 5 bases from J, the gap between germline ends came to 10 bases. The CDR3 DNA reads TGTGCCAGTAGTATTTTGGGGGGTGAGACCCAGTACTTC. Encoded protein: CASSILGGETQYF.

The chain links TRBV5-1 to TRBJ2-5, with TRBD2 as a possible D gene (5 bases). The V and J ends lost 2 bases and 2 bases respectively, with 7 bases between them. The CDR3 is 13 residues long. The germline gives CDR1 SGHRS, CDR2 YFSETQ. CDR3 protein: CASSLSGQETQYF. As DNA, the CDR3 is TGCGCCAGCAGCTTATCGGGACAAGAGACCCAGTACTTC.

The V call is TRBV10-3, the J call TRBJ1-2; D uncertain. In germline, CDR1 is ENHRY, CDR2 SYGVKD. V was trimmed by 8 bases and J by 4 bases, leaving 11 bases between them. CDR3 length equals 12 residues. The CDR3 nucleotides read TGTGCCATCTCTCCAGCGTTCTATGGCTACACCTTC. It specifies CAISPAFYGYTF.

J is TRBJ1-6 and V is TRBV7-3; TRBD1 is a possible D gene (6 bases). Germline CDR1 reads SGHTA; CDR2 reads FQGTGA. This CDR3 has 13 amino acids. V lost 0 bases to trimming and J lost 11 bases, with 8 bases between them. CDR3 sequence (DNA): TGTGCCAGCAGCTTAACGGACAGTACACCCCTCCACTTT. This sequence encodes CASSLTDSTPLHF.

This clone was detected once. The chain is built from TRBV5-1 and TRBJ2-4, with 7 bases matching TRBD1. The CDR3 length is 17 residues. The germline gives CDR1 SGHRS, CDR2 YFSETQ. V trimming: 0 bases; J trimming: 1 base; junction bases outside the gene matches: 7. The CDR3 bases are TGCGCCAGCAGCTTGGGGCCGACAGGGACGGCCAAAAACATTCAGTACTTC. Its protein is CASSLGPTGTAKNIQYF. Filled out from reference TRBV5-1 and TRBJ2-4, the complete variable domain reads KAGVTQTPRYLIKTRGQQVTLSCSPISGHRSVSWYQQTPGQGLQFLFEYFSETQRNKGNFPGRFSGRQFSNSRSEMNVSTLELGDSALYLCASSLGPTGTAKNIQYFGAGTRLSVL.

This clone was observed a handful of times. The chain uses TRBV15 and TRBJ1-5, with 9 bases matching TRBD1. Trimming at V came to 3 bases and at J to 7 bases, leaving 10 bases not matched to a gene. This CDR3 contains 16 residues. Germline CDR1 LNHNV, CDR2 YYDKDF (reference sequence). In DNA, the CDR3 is TGTGCCACCAGCAGGGGTGTGGGACAGGGACCCCAGCCCCAGCATTTT. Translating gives CATSRGVGQGPQPQHF.

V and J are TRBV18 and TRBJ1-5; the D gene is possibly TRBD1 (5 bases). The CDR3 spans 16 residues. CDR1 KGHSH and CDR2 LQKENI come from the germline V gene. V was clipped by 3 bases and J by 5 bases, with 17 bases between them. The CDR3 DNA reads TGTGCCAGCTCACCCTCGCCGGGGGGTCGCGATCAGCCCCAGCATTTT. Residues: CASSPSPGGRDQPQHF.

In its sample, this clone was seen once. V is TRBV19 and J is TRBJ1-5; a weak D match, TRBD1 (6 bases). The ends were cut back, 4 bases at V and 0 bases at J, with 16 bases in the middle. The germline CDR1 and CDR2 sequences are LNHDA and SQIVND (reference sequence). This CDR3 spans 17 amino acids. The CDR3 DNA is TGTGCCAGTAGTACACTACCGGGACAAAATAGCAATCAGCCCCAGCATTTT. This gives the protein CASSTLPGQNSNQPQHF.

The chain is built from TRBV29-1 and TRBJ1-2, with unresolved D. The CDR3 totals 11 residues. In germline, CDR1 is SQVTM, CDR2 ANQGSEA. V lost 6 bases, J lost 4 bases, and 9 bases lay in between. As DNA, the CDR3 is TGCAGCGTAAGCCCGGGCTATGGCTACACCTTC. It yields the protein CSVSPGYGYTF.

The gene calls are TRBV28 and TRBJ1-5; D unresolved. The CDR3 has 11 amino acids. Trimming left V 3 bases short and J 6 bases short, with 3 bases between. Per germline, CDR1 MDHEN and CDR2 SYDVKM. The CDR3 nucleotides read TGTGCCAGCAGTTTCGGTCAGCCCCAGCATTTT. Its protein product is CASSFGQPQHF.

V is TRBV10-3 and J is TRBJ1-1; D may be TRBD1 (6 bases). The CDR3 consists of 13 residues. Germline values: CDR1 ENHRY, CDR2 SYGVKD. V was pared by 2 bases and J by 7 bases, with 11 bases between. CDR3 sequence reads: CAISEGQPYEAFF. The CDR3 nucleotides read TGTGCCATCAGTGAGGGACAGCCTTATGAAGCTTTCTTT.

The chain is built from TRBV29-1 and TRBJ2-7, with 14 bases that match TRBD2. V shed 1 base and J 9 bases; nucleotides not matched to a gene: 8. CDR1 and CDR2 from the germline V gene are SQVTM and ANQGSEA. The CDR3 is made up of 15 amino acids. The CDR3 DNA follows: TGCAGCGTTGAAGCTCCGGGACTAGCGGGAGCTGTGCAGTACTTC. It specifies CSVEAPGLAGAVQYF.

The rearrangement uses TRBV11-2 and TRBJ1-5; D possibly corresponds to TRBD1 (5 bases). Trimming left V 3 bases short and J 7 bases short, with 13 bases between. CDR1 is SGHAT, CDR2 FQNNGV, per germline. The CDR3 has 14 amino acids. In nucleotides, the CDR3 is TGTGCCAGCAGCTTTTCCGGGGGGAACCAGCCCCAGCATTTT. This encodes CASSFSGGNQPQHF.